The 6 T cell receptor beta chains presented below share a single source sample, sequenced in a study of blood T cell repertoires in COVID-19. Some clones are missing from TCRdb's copy, which holds only in-frame ones; the method was immunoSEQ multiplex PCR. The repertoire holds about 200,000 clones, with approximately 85% as singletons. Specimen: peripheral blood. All receptors come from a woman aged 80 or older with COVID-19, enrolled during active disease.

The CDR3 bases are TGTGCCAGCAGTCCCCTTCTCGGGGAGCTGTTTTTT. Translation gives CASSPLLGELFF. This chain connects TRBV2 to TRBJ2-2; D not resolved. This CDR3 is built from 12 residues. The germline V and J ends were trimmed by 5 bases and 7 bases, with 8 bases remaining between them. Germline V CDR1 and CDR2: SNHLY, FYNNEI.

J is TRBJ2-1 and V is TRBV11-3; TRBD2 agrees at 10 bases. The germline CDR1 and CDR2 sequences are SGHNT and YENEEA. The CDR3 totals 14 residues. Losses at the gene ends were 4 bases for V and 9 bases for J; bases not matched to a gene: 6. The CDR3 region is CASSSQREGREQFF. The CDR3 region has the DNA TGTGCCAGCAGCTCCCAGCGGGAGGGCCGTGAGCAGTTCTTC.

The CDR3 is CASSARDRTNEKLFF. Here the CDR3 DNA reads TGTGCCAGCAGCGCACGGGACAGAACTAATGAAAAACTGTTTTTT. The chain carries TRBV7-8 and TRBJ1-4, with 7 nucleotides matching TRBD1. Germline lookup yields CDR1 SGHVS and CDR2 FQNEAQ. This CDR3 comprises 15 residues. After removal of 5 bases from V and 1 base from J, the junction contained 4 bases not matched to a gene.

This clone was counted only a few times. V gene TRBV30 combines with J gene TRBJ1-2; TRBD1 matches 7 bases. The trim removed 5 bases at V and 9 bases at J, leaving 9 bases unmatched. The germline CDR1 and CDR2 sequences are GTSNPN and SVGIG (reference sequence). This CDR3 spans 12 amino acids. CDR3 amino acids: CAWPTGDWSYTF. The DNA of the CDR3 is TGTGCCTGGCCTACAGGGGACTGGAGCTACACCTTC. The complete variable domain, with remaining parts taken from reference TRBV30 and TRBJ1-2, reads SQTIHQWPATLVQPVGSPLSLECTVEGTSNPNLYWYRQAAGRGLQLLFYSVGIGQISSEVPQNLSASRPQDRQFILSSKKLLLSDSGFYLCAWPTGDWSYTFGSGTRLTVV.

The chain carries TRBV15 and TRBJ1-1, with TRBD1 matching over 7 bases. The CDR3 has 15 residues. Germline loops: CDR1 LNHNV, CDR2 YYDKDF (reference sequence). V was pared by 1 base and J by 1 base, with 3 bases of the junction left unmatched. The CDR3 DNA follows: TGTGCCACCAGCAGAGCGAGGGGGCAGAACACTGAAGCTTTCTTT. This gives the protein CATSRARGQNTEAFF.

The chain employs TRBV6-5 and TRBJ2-3, with 9 nucleotides matching TRBD2. V was pared by 11 bases and J by 0 bases, with 6 bases of the junction left unmatched. The CDR3 runs to 14 residues. Looked up from germline, CDR1 is MNHEY and CDR2 is SVGAGI. The CDR3 sequence: CAGRLAASTDTQYF. The CDR3 DNA sequence: TGTGCCGGTCGACTAGCGGCAAGCACAGATACGCAGTATTTT.